The 23 T cell receptor beta chains in this list originate from one sample, sequenced in a study of shared clonotypes between healthy human individuals. Repertoires were generated with immunoSEQ multiplex PCR, while TCRdb's copy carries only in-frame clones and drops some. The table includes about 2.4 million clones, under 95% detected once. What was sequenced was naive CD4+ T cells from PBMCs. Subset denoted: CD45RA+ positively selected. The receptors come from a man between 18 and 35 years old in good health. Some clones in this sample may be carry-over from other donors' samples.

In its sample, this clone was seen once. The gene calls are TRBV18 and TRBJ2-5; D may be TRBD1 or TRBD2 (6 bases each). CDR1 is KGHSH and CDR2 is LQKENI in the germline V gene. The CDR3 totals 15 residues. V lost 2 bases and J 3 bases, leaving 13 bases between the germline ends. Written as DNA, the CDR3 is TGTGCCAGCTCACCAATTACAGGGACTGAAGAGACCCAGTACTTC. It encodes CASSPITGTEETQYF.

This rearrangement joins TRBV2 to TRBJ1-2; maybe TRBD1 (6 bases). The V gene's germline CDR1 is SNHLY and CDR2 FYNNEI. This CDR3 region has 14 residues. V lost 6 bases and J 4 bases, leaving 15 bases between the germline ends. For the CDR3, the DNA is TGTGCCAGCAGGGAACAGGGCAGTGGCTATGGCTACACCTTC. Residues: CASREQGSGYGYTF.

This clone has only one observation. This chain uses TRBV20-1 with TRBJ2-5, with D unclear. The CDR3 is 11 amino acids. Between the trimmed V and J ends, which lost 6 bases and 7 bases, there was a span of 12 bases. Per the germline V gene, CDR1 is DFQATT and CDR2 is SNEGSKA (reference sequence). The CDR3 loop is CSASAHGTQYF. As DNA, the CDR3 is TGCAGTGCAAGCGCCCACGGGACCCAGTACTTC.

On this clone itself: Other DNA sequences in the sample encode the same CDR3. This chain uses TRBV28 with TRBJ1-1; 7 positions agree with TRBD1. V was clipped by 3 bases and J by 1 base; unmatched bases: 5. This CDR3 region has 15 residues. CDR1 is MDHEN and CDR2 is SYDVKM in the germline V gene. The CDR3: CASSFPDRANTEAFF. CDR3 bases: TGTGCCAGCAGTTTTCCCGACAGGGCGAACACTGAAGCTTTCTTT.

The chain links TRBV6-1 to TRBJ1-4, with D unclear. Trimming pared 6 bases from V and 0 bases from J, leaving 11 bases between. Germline V gives CDR1 MNHNS, CDR2 SASEGT. The CDR3 consists of 15 residues. CDR3 loop: CASRGRRATNEKLFF. Written as DNA, the CDR3 is TGTGCCAGCAGAGGTAGGAGGGCAACTAATGAAAAACTGTTTTTT.

The J gene is TRBJ2-7, the V gene TRBV27; D is perhaps TRBD1 (5 bases). Germline V lookup: CDR1 MNHEY, CDR2 SMNVEV (reference sequence). V shed 0 bases and J shed 3 bases, with 6 bases lying between them. The CDR3 extends over 13 amino acids. The CDR3, as DNA: TGTGCCAGCAGTTTATCGACAGACTACGAGCAGTACTTC. Amino acid sequence: CASSLSTDYEQYF.

Of note for this clone: Distinct nucleotide sequences in the sample also encode this CDR3. The J gene is TRBJ2-3, the V gene TRBV5-1; the match to TRBD2 covers 11 bases. Per germline, CDR1 SGHRS and CDR2 YFSETQ. The CDR3 covers 16 residues. V gave up 2 bases and J gave up 1 base; unmatched junction bases: 3. The CDR3: CASSLGTSGRTDTQYF. DNA of the CDR3: TGCGCCAGCAGCTTAGGGACTAGCGGACGCACAGATACGCAGTATTTT.

The V call is TRBV18, the J call TRBJ1-5; D unclear. V was shortened by 1 base and J by 2 bases, with 15 bases between the two germline ends. The CDR3 is 17 residues long. CDR1 and CDR2 (germline): KGHSH, LQKENI. The CDR3: CASSPRAVSSGNQPQHF. The CDR3 region has the DNA TGTGCCAGCTCACCACGCGCAGTCTCAAGCGGCAATCAGCCCCAGCATTTT.

The chain is built from TRBV5-1 and TRBJ1-1; 7 positions match TRBD1. This CDR3 has 16 amino acids. V lost 0 bases to trimming and J lost 0 bases; unmatched junction nucleotides: 5. The germline V gene has CDR1 SGHRS and CDR2 YFSETQ. The CDR3 region has the DNA TGCGCCAGCAGCTTGGCCCCGGGACAGATGAACACTGAAGCTTTCTTT. Its translation: CASSLAPGQMNTEAFF. Complete variable domain (other parts from reference TRBV5-1 and TRBJ1-1): KAGVTQTPRYLIKTRGQQVTLSCSPISGHRSVSWYQQTPGQGLQFLFEYFSETQRNKGNFPGRFSGRQFSNSRSEMNVSTLELGDSALYLCASSLAPGQMNTEAFFGQGTRLTVV.

This clone was counted once. The rearrangement joins TRBV7-3 to TRBJ2-3; possible D gene TRBD2, 5 bases. Germline assignment: CDR1 SGHTA and CDR2 FQGTGA. Deletions cut 5 bases from V and 8 bases from J, with 17 bases between. This CDR3 is 14 amino acids long. CDR3 nucleotides: TGTGCCAGCAGCCCAACCAACCAGGCGGGTACGCAGTATTTT. Its translation is CASSPTNQAGTQYF. The variable domain in full, completed from reference TRBV7-3 and TRBJ2-3, reads GAGVSQTPSNKVTEKGKYVELRCDPISGHTALYWYRQSLGQGPEFLIYFQGTGAADDSGLPNDRFFAVRPEGSVSTLKIQRTERGDSAVYLCASSPTNQAGTQYFGPGTRLTVL.

The V and J genes are TRBV6-5 and TRBJ1-3; no clear D gene. The germline V and J ends were trimmed by 4 bases and 2 bases, with 12 bases remaining between them. CDR1 and CDR2 (germline): MNHEY, SVGAGI. This CDR3 spans 15 amino acids. The chain's CDR3 is CASSSGSGPGNTIYF. In nucleotides, the CDR3 is TGTGCCAGCAGTTCGGGGAGCGGACCTGGAAACACCATATATTTT.

This chain links TRBV28 with TRBJ1-4, with D unresolved. Germline V gene sequence: CDR1 MDHEN, CDR2 SYDVKM. The CDR3 contains 13 residues. Trimming stripped 4 bases from V and 0 bases from J, with 3 bases between. CDR3 sequence (DNA): TGTGCCAGCAGTTGGTCAACTAATGAAAAACTGTTTTTT. It translates to CASSWSTNEKLFF.

In the case of this clone: The sample carries other DNA sequences with the same CDR3. The rearrangement uses TRBV7-2 and TRBJ1-2; D gene uncertain. The germline V gene has CDR1 SGHTA and CDR2 FQGNSA. The CDR3 consists of 14 residues. V lost 1 base and J lost 4, with 10 bases in between. The CDR3 here is CASSLGTGPYGYTF. The CDR3 DNA reads TGTGCCAGCAGCTTAGGAACTGGACCCTATGGCTACACCTTC.

This sequence joins TRBV5-1 and TRBJ1-1; 7 bases align to TRBD1. Germline trimming cut 0 bases from V and 4 bases from J; bases unmatched to any gene: 9. The germline CDR1 and CDR2 sequences are SGHRS and YFSETQ. This CDR3 has 16 amino acids. The CDR3: CASSLVSGGSGTEAFF. The CDR3 DNA follows: TGCGCCAGCAGCTTGGTGTCAGGGGGAAGTGGCACTGAAGCTTTCTTT.

The chain carries TRBV9 and TRBJ2-2, with D perhaps being TRBD1 or TRBD2 (5 bases each). The CDR3 loop spans 16 amino acids. Germline V CDR1 and CDR2: SGDLS, YYNGEE. V was clipped by 4 bases and J by 3 bases, with 16 bases between them. The CDR3 loop reads CASSPWDLSYTGELFF. The CDR3 DNA reads TGTGCCAGCAGCCCCTGGGACCTGTCCTACACCGGGGAGCTGTTTTTT.

The rearrangement joins TRBV30 to TRBJ1-2, with D possibly being TRBD1 (5 bases). Germline-derived CDR1 and CDR2 are GTSNPN and SVGIG (reference sequence). Trimming left V 0 bases short and J 7 bases short, with 12 bases between. The CDR3 length is 13 residues. CDR3 DNA: TGTGCCTGGAGTGTAGGCCTTGGGGGTGGCTACACCTTC. Residues: CAWSVGLGGGYTF.

The chain carries TRBV11-2 and TRBJ1-1; D possibly corresponds to TRBD1 (6 bases). The length of the CDR3 is 18 residues. Germline assignment: CDR1 SGHAT and CDR2 FQNNGV. V lost 3 bases, J lost 0 bases, and 20 bases lay in between. CDR3 in amino acids: CASSFLPSGGRMNTEAFF. In nucleotides, the CDR3 is TGTGCCAGCAGCTTCTTACCATCTGGGGGGCGAATGAACACTGAAGCTTTCTTT.

The V gene is TRBV27, the J gene TRBJ1-3; D is ambiguous. V was trimmed by 2 bases and J by 4 bases, leaving 9 bases between them. Germline V gives CDR1 MNHEY, CDR2 SMNVEV (reference sequence). The CDR3 runs 14 residues. The CDR3 region is CASSLGNPGNTIYF. The CDR3 coding sequence is TGTGCCAGCAGTTTAGGAAATCCGGGAAACACCATATATTTT.

The chain links TRBV7-9 to TRBJ1-2, with 8 bases that match TRBD1. The CDR3 has 14 residues. The J segment lost 5 bases and the V segment lost 4 bases, leaving 6 bases of the junction unmatched. Germline V CDR1 and CDR2: SEHNR, FQNEAQ (reference sequence). CDR3 sequence reads: CASSSRGQAYGYTF. CDR3 bases: TGTGCCAGCAGCTCCAGGGGGCAGGCGTATGGCTACACCTTC.

As regards this clone: This same CDR3 is encoded by further DNA sequences in the sample. CDR3 sequence (DNA): TGCGCCAGCAGCTTGGAAGGGGGTACTGAAGCTTTCTTT. The encoded protein is CASSLEGGTEAFF. The V gene is TRBV5-1, the J gene TRBJ1-1; a weak D match, TRBD1 (6 bases). Germline CDR1 SGHRS, CDR2 YFSETQ. Trimming stripped 0 bases from V and 5 bases from J, with 8 bases between. The CDR3 sequence is 13 residues long.

The chain has TRBV18 and TRBJ1-1; maybe TRBD1 (5 bases). Germline V lookup: CDR1 KGHSH, CDR2 LQKENI. CDR3 length: 16 residues. The V end was cut by 2 bases, the J end by 6 bases, with 19 bases between. The DNA of the CDR3 is TGTGCCAGCTCACCATCCGCGCGAGGGGAGATCGCTGAAGCTTTCTTT. This translates into CASSPSARGEIAEAFF. The full variable domain, with the rest looked up from reference TRBV18 and TRBJ1-1, is NAGVMQNPRHLVRRRGQEARLRCSPMKGHSHVYWYRQLPEEGLKFMVYLQKENIIDESGMPKERFSAEFPKEGPSILRIQQVVRGDSAAYFCASSPSARGEIAEAFFGQGTRLTVV.

The chain combines TRBV9 with TRBJ1-2; TRBD1 might be the D (6 bases). V was trimmed by 0 bases and J by 6 bases, leaving 24 bases between them. Germline values: CDR1 SGDLS, CDR2 YYNGEE. This CDR3 contains 18 residues. The CDR3 protein is CASSVELYVRGGEDGYTF. In nucleotides, the CDR3 is TGTGCCAGCAGCGTAGAGCTCTACGTGCGTGGGGGCGAGGATGGCTACACCTTC.

Here the CDR3 reads CASSEDQTLNQPQHF. The CDR3 DNA sequence: TGCGCCAGCAGTGAGGACCAGACTCTCAATCAGCCCCAGCATTTT. The chain links TRBV10-2 to TRBJ1-5; D call uncertain. V was pared by 2 bases and J by 3 bases, with 11 bases between. Germline assignment: CDR1 WSHSY and CDR2 SAAADI. This CDR3 has 15 residues.